This T cell receptor (beta chain) emerged from a study of T cells after posttransplantation cyclophosphamide. Repertoires were generated with immunoSEQ multiplex PCR, while TCRdb's copy carries only in-frame clones and drops some. Among about 22,000 clones listed, about 90% were seen once. Study-level points and caveats: Blood and skin or GI T cell repertoires showed limited TRB overlap. Later post-transplant blood repertoires were often dominated by donor CD8+ memory clones.

This clone was counted only a few times. Its antigen is still unknown. A marrow graft followed busulfan-fludarabine conditioning, with cyclophosphamide on days +3 and +4. The specimen comprised PBMCs, sampled after allogeneic stem cell transplant with posttransplant cyclophosphamide. The TCR sequence derives from a female patient younger than 45 who received an allogeneic stem cell transplant from an unrelated donor, was CMV-positive, and had no GVHD. Some T cells may be transferred from the graft donor.

This chain's CDR3 is CASRTGGVYGYTF. In DNA form, the CDR3 reads TGTGCCAGCAGGACAGGGGGCGTCTATGGCTACACCTTC. This chain uses TRBV28 with TRBJ1-2; 10 positions match TRBD1. This CDR3 has 13 amino acids. V was clipped by 6 bases and J by 4 bases; unmatched bases: 2. CDR1 is MDHEN, CDR2 SYDVKM, per germline.